This TCR beta chain was captured by sequencing in a study of blood T cell repertoires in COVID-19. Produced via immunoSEQ multiplex PCR; TCRdb's table is partial and in-frame only. This table holds about 270,000 clones, 80% to 90% found once. Concerning this clone itself: This CDR3 is also generated by other DNA sequences in the sample.

The CDR3 is 12 amino acids. V gave up 5 bases and J gave up 4 bases; unmatched junction bases: 2. Cohorts were determined from participant-reported clinical history. This sequence joins TRBV12-3 or TRBV12-4 and TRBJ2-7; 7 bases agree with TRBD1. The TCR comes from a woman between 18 and 29 years old who had recovered from COVID-19. Sample: PBMCs or T cells enriched from blood (not recorded which). For the CDR3, the DNA is TGTGCCAGCAGTCTACAGGGGTACGAGCAGTACTTC. This sequence encodes CASSLQGYEQYF.